Listed here is a single T cell receptor (beta chain). No cognate antigen has been identified for it. The input lacks base qualities; no much larger clone sits a single base away. This sample's time point label indicates: cells obtained before transplantation from donor or recipient. CD3+CD4+ and CD3+CD8+ populations were FACS-sorted from unstimulated pre-transplant donor and recipient cells taken from spleen or lymph nodes. Spanning cysteine to phenylalanine, the CDR3 consists of 13 amino acids. Only the CDR3 region is kept as DNA, spanning 39 bases read in frame from base 1. The germline V gene (reference sequence) supplies CDR1 LNHDA and CDR2 SQIVND. Germline trimming amounts to 8 bases on V and 2 bases on J, with 5 as the count of junction bases outside the gene matches. These data belong to a study of graft-versus-host responses after intestinal transplantation (dated by TCRdb to the early 2020s). Regarding the complete study: Recipients received multivisceral, liver-intestinal, or isolated intestinal transplants. Every recipient was given anti-thymocyte globulin induction, followed by approximately 3 years of maintenance tacrolimus and steroids. Graft-versus-host and host-versus-graft alloreactive T cell clones were tracked in the graft, circulation and bone marrow after intestinal transplantation using bulk TCR-beta CDR3 sequencing. To identify alloreactive clones, pre-transplant mixed lymphocyte reaction products were sequenced and compared with unstimulated pre-transplant donor and recipient T cells. Of the approximately 25 intestinal transplant recipients enrolled in the cohort, one of whom was a retransplant, a few patients without pretransplant specimens were excluded. A peak of at least 4% donor T cells among recipient peripheral blood mononuclear cells was the definition used for donor T cell macrochimerism. Samples from a few later patients were sequenced in-house on an Illumina MiSeq with MiXCR processing rather than by the commercial service.

The method was the immunoSEQ multiplex PCR assay. For most patients, genomic DNA was isolated with the Qiagen DNeasy Blood and Tissue Kit and shipped frozen to Adaptive Biotechnologies for TCR sequencing. Adaptive Biotechnologies carried out high-throughput TCR-beta CDR3 sequencing of genomic DNA for most patients. Per the source publication's procedure: TCR sequencing data were retrieved from Adaptive's ImmunoSEQ software for about 17 patients, whereas a few other patients were processed with MiXCR and VDJtools. CD4 versus CD8 sorting errors were corrected by removing sequences found in both subsets at a frequency ratio below 5:1. CDR3 nucleotide sequences shared between donor and recipient were removed because their origin could not be assigned. At least 2-fold expansion over unstimulated cells and a minimum CFSE-low frequency of 0.002% (template counts) or 0.001% (read counts) were required for clones to be classified as alloreactive. Clones detected in sequenced pre-transplant spleen, lymph node, or MLR CFSE-low populations of the donor or recipient were defined as mappable. Cumulative frequency of alloreactive clones was calculated as a percentage of all sequences weighted by copy number. What TCRdb holds here is the immuneACCESS table cut down to in-frame rearrangements. Part of the clones is not present; checked against another copy, under half of the missing clones reflect an unresolved V gene, and the others are unexplained. V and J calls and clone size are as listed in that table; D and trimming were resolved from the DNA. In this sample the table shows some 92,000 clones, about nine tenths of which occur a single time. The top ten clonotypes cover roughly 0.3% of the sample.

Results and caveats for the whole study, not just this receptor: Conclusions were limited by the relatively low number and heterogeneity of intestinal transplant patients. Early after transplant, peak levels of circulating GvH clones were found to be associated with declines in HvG clones. GvH clones were detected in recipient bone marrow, and some appeared earlier in ileal mucosa or blood, consistent with an intestinal mucosal origin. In patients with donor T cell macrochimerism, the allografts had high GvH to HvG T cell clonal ratios.

This specimen was unstimulated CD4+ T cells sorted from spleen or lymph node cells, taken before intestinal transplant. The source is a human donor who received an intestinal transplant. The rearrangement combines TRBV19 with TRBJ2-7, with 8 bases matching TRBD1. The DNA reads as follows: TGTGCCAGTGGGACAGGACTTCCCTACGAGCAGTACTTC. Translated, it gives CASGTGLPYEQYF.